This T cell receptor beta chain was recovered during a study of vaccination effects on CD4 cells after COVID-19. The V and J ends lost 3 bases and 3 bases respectively, with 11 bases between them. The CDR3 loop spans 14 amino acids. CDR1 GTSNPN and CDR2 SVGIG come from the germline V gene (reference sequence). The method was immunoSEQ multiplex PCR; TCRdb's version includes in-frame clones alone and lacks a portion of them. Among about 65,000 clones listed, 65% to 85% were seen once. Peptide-pool stimulation followed by sequencing identified expanded antigen-specific CD4+ clonotypes in the ViraFEST assay. Isolation of CD4+ T cells took place after about ten days of culture. Nucleocapsid antibody tests were negative, and the vaccine recipients had no prior SARS-CoV-2 infection. For this clone: The antigen remains unidentified.

This rearrangement joins TRBV30 to TRBJ1-4, with D tentatively TRBD1 (6 bases). The origin of this receptor is a human donor who received a COVID-19 vaccine. The material was CD4+ T cells from PBMCs cultured with HCoV-NL63 spike peptides, obtained before COVID-19 vaccination. DNA for the CDR3: TGTGCCTGGAGCCAGGGGTGGTCTAATGAAAAACTGTTTTTT. This gives the protein CAWSQGWSNEKLFF.